This is a list of T cell receptor beta chains from one sample in a study of T cell responses to AZD1222 COVID-19 vaccine. Using immunoSEQ multiplex PCR, the repertoire was profiled, and TCRdb retains in-frame clones only, with some absent. In the table there are around 60,000 clones, 85% to 90% of which are singletons. The sample consisted of peripheral blood, taken on day 0 of AZD1222 vaccination. All receptors derive from an adult in good health. Each CDR3 is given with its conserved first and last residue. The D gene is left open where the match is weak. Size values are once, few and many counts, or a class for expanded clones, and some rows have none.

J	V	size	D	DNA	CDR3
TRBJ2-7	TRBV3-1/TRBV3-2	-	TRBD1	TGTGCCAGCAGGGGGACAGGGGTTCCCTCCGAGCAGTACTTC	CASRGTGVPSEQYF
TRBJ1-4	TRBV12-3/TRBV12-4	-	TRBD1	TGTGCCAGCAGGGGGACAGGGATTGAAAAACTGTTTTTT	CASRGTGIEKLFF
TRBJ1-6	TRBV5-1	-	-	TGCGCCAGCAGCTCCGGGATCCTCCATAATTCACCCCTCCACTTT	CASSSGILHNSPLHF
TRBJ1-1	TRBV9	-	TRBD1	TGTGCCAGCAGCGCCGGCTCCGGGACAGGGAGACAAGCTTTCTTT	CASSAGSGTGRQAFF
TRBJ2-2	TRBV6-6	-	-	TGTGCCAGCATTCGCGGGCGACTGGGCGGGGAGCTGTTTTTT	CASIRGRLGGELFF
TRBJ1-4	TRBV5-1	-	-	TGCGCCAGCAGCTTGGGGACGGTTAATGAAAAACTGTTTTTT	CASSLGTVNEKLFF
TRBJ1-2	TRBV5-4	-	TRBD1	TGTGCCAGCAGTCACCTGACAGGGGGTCGTGGTGGCTACACCTTC	CASSHLTGGRGGYTF
TRBJ1-5	TRBV6-6	once	TRBD1	TGTGCCAGCAGTCACCAAGCCGGGACAGGGAATTATCAGCCCCAGCATTTT	CASSHQAGTGNYQPQHF
TRBJ2-7	TRBV6-5	-	-	TGTGCCACCCACGACAGGTCCGGCGAGCAGTACTTC	CATHDRSGEQYF
TRBJ2-1	TRBV6-6	-	TRBD1	TGTGCCAGTACTCCGGGACAGGACTACAATGAGCAGTTCTTC	CASTPGQDYNEQFF
TRBJ2-7	TRBV3-1/TRBV3-2	-	-	TGTGCCAGCAGCCAAGCAGTTTTATCCTACGAGCAGTACTTC	CASSQAVLSYEQYF
TRBJ1-5	TRBV6-1	-	-	TGTGCCAGCAGTGACCTCTCCGGTACCCGGAATCAGCCCCAGCATTTT	CASSDLSGTRNQPQHF
TRBJ1-1	TRBV5-1	-	-	TGCGCCAGCAGCTTCGGTCAAGAAGGGGAAGCTTTCTTT	CASSFGQEGEAFF
TRBJ1-1	TRBV5-1	-	-	TGCGCCAGCAGCTTTGGACAAACACACACTGAAGCTTTCTTT	CASSFGQTHTEAFF
TRBJ1-4	TRBV5-1	-	-	TGCGCCAGCAGCTTGGCCGACACCTCAACTAATGAAAAACTGTTTTTT	CASSLADTSTNEKLFF
TRBJ1-2	TRBV11-2	-	TRBD1	TGTGCCAGCAGCTTAGGTCAAACGGCAGGGGGGATCTATGGCTACACCTTC	CASSLGQTAGGIYGYTF
TRBJ1-6	TRBV10-2	-	TRBD1	TGCGCCAGTTCCGGACAGGTAGTCGAACCCCTCCACTTT	CASSGQVVEPLHF
TRBJ2-7	TRBV2	-	TRBD1	TGTGCCAGCAGGCCGACAGGGAGAGGCTCCTACGAGCAGTACTTC	CASRPTGRGSYEQYF
TRBJ1-1	TRBV27	few	TRBD1	TGTGCCAGCAGTGCCTATCTTACAGGGGACGCTGAAGCTTTCTTT	CASSAYLTGDAEAFF
TRBJ1-1	TRBV11-2	once	-	TGTGCCAGCAGCGCCTGGACTGTGAACACTGAAGCTTTCTTT	CASSAWTVNTEAFF
TRBJ2-2	TRBV7-8	-	-	TGTGCCAGCCGATTCTCCGCTTCAGGGGCCGGGGAGCTGTTTTTT	CASRFSASGAGELFF
TRBJ1-5	TRBV3-1/TRBV3-2	-	-	TGTGCCAGCAGTCCTTCCGGCGGCAATCAGCCCCAGCATTTT	CASSPSGGNQPQHF
TRBJ1-3	TRBV5-1	-	-	TGCGCCACCTCAACCGGGGACACCTCTGGAAACACCATATATTTT	CATSTGDTSGNTIYF
TRBJ1-6	TRBV6-1	-	-	TGTGCCAGCAGTGAAAGGGCGTCCGGGCGCTATAATTCACCCCTCCACTTT	CASSERASGRYNSPLHF
TRBJ1-5	TRBV2	-	TRBD1	TGTGCCAGCAGTCTTCAACAGGGGAATCAGCCCCAGCATTTT	CASSLQQGNQPQHF
TRBJ1-2	TRBV6-5	-	-	TGTGCCAGCAGACGCCGGGACGGAGGAAATTATGGCTACACCTTC	CASRRRDGGNYGYTF
TRBJ2-2	TRBV6-1	-	TRBD2	TGTGCCAGCAGCGAAGGCGCGGGGGGGCCTTGGGAGCTGTTTTTT	CASSEGAGGPWELFF
TRBJ2-2	TRBV19	-	-	TGTGCCAGTAGTATAGCCGGCAGTTTGCCAGGACGCACCGGGGAGCTGTTTTTT	CASSIAGSLPGRTGELFF
TRBJ1-3	TRBV5-1	-	TRBD1	TGCGCCAGCAGCCGGGACAGGGGGAAATACGGAAACACCATATATTTT	CASSRDRGKYGNTIYF
TRBJ1-6	TRBV19	-	TRBD1	TGTGCCAGCGGCAGGGGGCTAGATAATTCACCCCTCCACTTT	CASGRGLDNSPLHF
TRBJ1-2	TRBV18	once	-	TGTGCCAGCTCACCAGGTAGAGATGGCTACACCTTC	CASSPGRDGYTF
TRBJ2-5	TRBV5-6	-	-	TGTGCCAGCAGCTTCGGACAGCAAGAGACCCAGTACTTC	CASSFGQQETQYF
TRBJ1-2	TRBV5-1	-	-	TGCGCCAGCAGCTTGGGAACAGACCCGTCTTATGGCTACACCTTC	CASSLGTDPSYGYTF
TRBJ1-1	TRBV5-4	-	TRBD1	TGTGCCAGCAGCCTCACAGGGGTTACTGAAGCTTTCTTT	CASSLTGVTEAFF
TRBJ2-2	TRBV12-3/TRBV12-4	-	-	TGTGCCAGCAGCACATATCCCGGGGAGCTGTTTTTT	CASSTYPGELFF
TRBJ2-5	TRBV5-1	once	TRBD2	TGCGCCAGCAGCTTGGGACTAGCGGGGGCCCTACCGACGGAGACCCAGTACTTC	CASSLGLAGALPTETQYF
TRBJ1-1	TRBV12-3/TRBV12-4	-	TRBD1	TGTGCCAGCAGTAGGACAGGGGCTGAAGCTTTCTTT	CASSRTGAEAFF
TRBJ1-6	TRBV27	-	-	TGTGCCAGCAGTTCCGGACAGTTCTCCTATAATTCACCCCTCCACTTT	CASSSGQFSYNSPLHF
TRBJ1-1	TRBV19	-	TRBD1	TGTGCCAGTAGACCGACAGGGGTGAACACTGAAGCTTTCTTT	CASRPTGVNTEAFF
TRBJ1-5	TRBV30	-	TRBD1	TGTGCCTGGAGTGTACAGGGGAATCAGCCCCAGCATTTT	CAWSVQGNQPQHF
TRBJ2-3	TRBV10-3	-	TRBD2	TGTGCCATCAGTGTTGGTAGCGGGGGGTCTAACACAGATACGCAGTATTTT	CAISVGSGGSNTDTQYF